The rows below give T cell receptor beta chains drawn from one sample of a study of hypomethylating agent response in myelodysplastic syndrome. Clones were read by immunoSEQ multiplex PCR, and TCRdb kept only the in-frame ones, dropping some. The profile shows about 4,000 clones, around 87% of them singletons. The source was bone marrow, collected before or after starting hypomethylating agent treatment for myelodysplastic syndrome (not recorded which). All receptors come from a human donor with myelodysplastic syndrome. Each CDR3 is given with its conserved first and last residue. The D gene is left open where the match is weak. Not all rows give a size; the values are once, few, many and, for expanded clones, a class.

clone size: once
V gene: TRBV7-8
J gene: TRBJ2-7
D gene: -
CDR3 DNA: TGTGCCAGCAGCTTAGAGGCAGGACTGGTGCACGAGCAGTACTTC
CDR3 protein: CASSLEAGLVHEQYF

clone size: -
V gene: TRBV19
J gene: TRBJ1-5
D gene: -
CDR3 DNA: TGTGCCAGTATGTGGAGGGGAGATAGCAATCAGCCCCAGCATTTT
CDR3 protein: CASMWRGDSNQPQHF

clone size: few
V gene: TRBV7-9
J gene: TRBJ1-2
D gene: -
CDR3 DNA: TGTGCCAGCAGCTTACAGGGGTATGACGGCTACACCTTC
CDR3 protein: CASSLQGYDGYTF

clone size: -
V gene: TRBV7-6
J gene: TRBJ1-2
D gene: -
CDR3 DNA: TGTGCCAGCAGCTTACGGGGTTGGGAGGGCTACACCTTC
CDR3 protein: CASSLRGWEGYTF

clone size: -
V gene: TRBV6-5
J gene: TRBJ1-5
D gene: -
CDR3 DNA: TGTGCCAGCAGCCGTACAGGGAATCAGCCCCAGCATTTT
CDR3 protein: CASSRTGNQPQHF

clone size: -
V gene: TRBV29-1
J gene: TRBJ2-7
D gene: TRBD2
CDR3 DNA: TGCAGCGCCGGGGGCCAGCGGGAGCTTGGCGAGCAGTACTTC
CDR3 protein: CSAGGQRELGEQYF

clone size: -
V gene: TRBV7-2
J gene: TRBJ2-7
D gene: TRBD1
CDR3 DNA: TGTGCCAGCAGCTACCCAGGGGGCGCAGGTTACGAGCAGTACTTC
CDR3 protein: CASSYPGGAGYEQYF

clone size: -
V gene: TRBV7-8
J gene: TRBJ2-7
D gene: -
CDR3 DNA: TGTGCCAGCAGCTCCCAACCCGTTACGGTGTACGAGCAGTACTTC
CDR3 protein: CASSSQPVTVYEQYF

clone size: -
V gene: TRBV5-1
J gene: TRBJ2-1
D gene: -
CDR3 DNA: TGCGCCAGCACCTCCCAGGGGAATGAGCAGTTCTTC
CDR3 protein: CASTSQGNEQFF

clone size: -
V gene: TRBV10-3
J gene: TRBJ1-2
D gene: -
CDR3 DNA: TGTGCCATCAGTGAGTCGGGTCAGAACTATGGCTACACCTTC
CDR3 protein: CAISESGQNYGYTF

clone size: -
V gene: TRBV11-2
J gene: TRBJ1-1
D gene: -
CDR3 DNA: TGTGCCAGCAGCTCGCCGGGGGGTGGGGGAGGAACTGAAGCTTTCTTT
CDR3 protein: CASSSPGGGGGTEAFF

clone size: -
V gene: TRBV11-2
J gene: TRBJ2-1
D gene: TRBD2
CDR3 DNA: TGTGCCAGCAGCTTAGGAGTTGTTACTAGCGTATATGAGCAGTTCTTC
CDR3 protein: CASSLGVVTSVYEQFF

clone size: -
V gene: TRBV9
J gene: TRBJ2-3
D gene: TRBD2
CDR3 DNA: TGTGCCAGCAGCCCACGGACTAGCGGGAGTGATACGCAGTATTTT
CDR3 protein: CASSPRTSGSDTQYF

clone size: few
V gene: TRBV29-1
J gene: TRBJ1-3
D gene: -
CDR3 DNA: TGCAGCACTACTCACTCTGGTAACACCATATATTTT
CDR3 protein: CSTTHSGNTIYF

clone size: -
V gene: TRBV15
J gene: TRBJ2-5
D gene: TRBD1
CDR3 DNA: TGTGCCACCTCCAGGACAGGGAAAGAGACCCAGTACTTC
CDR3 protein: CATSRTGKETQYF

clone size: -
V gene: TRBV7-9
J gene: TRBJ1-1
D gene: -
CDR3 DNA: TGTGCCAGCACTCAATGGTCGGCAGAGAGAGCTGAAGCTTTCTTT
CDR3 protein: CASTQWSAERAEAFF

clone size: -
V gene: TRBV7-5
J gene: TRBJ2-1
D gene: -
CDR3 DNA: TGTGCCCGATGGGCTAGCGGGAGGGAAAGCTCCTACAATGAGCAGTTCTTC
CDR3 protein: CARWASGRESSYNEQFF

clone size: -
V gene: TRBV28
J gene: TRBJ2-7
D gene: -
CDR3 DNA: TGTGCCAGCAGTCTAATTGGGGGATCCTACGAGCAGTACTTC
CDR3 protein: CASSLIGGSYEQYF

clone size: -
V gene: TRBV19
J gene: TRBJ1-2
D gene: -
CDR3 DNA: TGTGCCAGTAGTATACAGGGGAGGACTAACTATGGCTACACCTTC
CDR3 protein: CASSIQGRTNYGYTF

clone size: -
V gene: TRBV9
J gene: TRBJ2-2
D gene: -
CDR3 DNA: TGTGCCAGCAGCGTAGGTGGCGGTCGGGGGGAGCTGTTTTTT
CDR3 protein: CASSVGGGRGELFF

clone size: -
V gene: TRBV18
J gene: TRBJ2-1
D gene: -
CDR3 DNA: TGTGCCAGCTCACCACTCCCCGGGGGTGAGCAGTTCTTC
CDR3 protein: CASSPLPGGEQFF

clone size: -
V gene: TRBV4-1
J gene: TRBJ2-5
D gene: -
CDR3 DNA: TGCGCCAGCAGCCAAGATCTAGGAGGCCGCGCCCAGTACTTC
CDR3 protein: CASSQDLGGRAQYF

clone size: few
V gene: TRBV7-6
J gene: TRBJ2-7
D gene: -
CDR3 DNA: TGTGCCAGCAGCAGAGACAGCTCCTACGAGCAGTACTTC
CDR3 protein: CASSRDSSYEQYF

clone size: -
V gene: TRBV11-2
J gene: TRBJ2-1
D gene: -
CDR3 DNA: TGTGCCAGCAGCCCTCCGGGAAGGGCGGGATTAGAGCAGTTCTTC
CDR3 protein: CASSPPGRAGLEQFF

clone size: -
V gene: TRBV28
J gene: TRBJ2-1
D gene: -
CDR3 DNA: TGTGCCAGCTTGGGGAGCCTCGGCTACAATGAGCAGTTCTTC
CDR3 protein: CASLGSLGYNEQFF

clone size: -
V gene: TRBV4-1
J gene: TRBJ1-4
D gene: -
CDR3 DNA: TGCGCCAGCAGCCAGGGTCCCCGGGGTGAAAAACTGTTTTTT
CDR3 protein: CASSQGPRGEKLFF

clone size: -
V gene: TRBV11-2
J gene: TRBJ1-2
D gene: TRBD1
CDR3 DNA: TGTGCCAGCAGCTTTAGACAGGGGGCCAACTATGGCTACACCTTC
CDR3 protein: CASSFRQGANYGYTF

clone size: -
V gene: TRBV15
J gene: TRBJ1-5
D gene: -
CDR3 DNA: TGTGCCACCAGCAGAGGGAATGGGCCCCAGCATTTT
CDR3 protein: CATSRGNGPQHF

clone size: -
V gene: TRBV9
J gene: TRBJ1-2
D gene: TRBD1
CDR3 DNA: TGTGCCAGCAGCGGCGGACAGGGGATAGACTATGGCTACACCTTC
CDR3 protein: CASSGGQGIDYGYTF

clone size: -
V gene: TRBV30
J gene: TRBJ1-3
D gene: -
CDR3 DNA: TGTGCCTGGAGTCGGGACGGACGAATCTCTGGAAACACCATATATTTT
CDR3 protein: CAWSRDGRISGNTIYF

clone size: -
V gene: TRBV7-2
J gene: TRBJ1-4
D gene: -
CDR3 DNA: TGTGCCAGCAGCCCGGACAGCACTAATGAAAAACTGTTTTTT
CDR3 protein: CASSPDSTNEKLFF

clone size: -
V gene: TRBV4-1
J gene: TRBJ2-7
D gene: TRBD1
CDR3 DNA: TGCGCCAGCAGCCATCAGGGGGCGTACGAGCAGTACTTC
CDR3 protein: CASSHQGAYEQYF

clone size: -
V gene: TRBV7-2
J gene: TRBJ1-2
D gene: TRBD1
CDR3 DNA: TGTGCCAGCAGCTCCCGCAACAGGGGTGACGGTGGCTACACCTTC
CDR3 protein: CASSSRNRGDGGYTF

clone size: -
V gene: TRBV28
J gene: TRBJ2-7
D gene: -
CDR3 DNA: TGTGCCAGCACGACGAGATCCTACGAGCAGTACTTC
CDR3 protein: CASTTRSYEQYF

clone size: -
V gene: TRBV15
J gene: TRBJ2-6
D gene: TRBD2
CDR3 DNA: TGTGCCACCAGCAGAGGGGGACTAGCCGTGCTCTCTGGGGCCAACGTCCTGACTTTC
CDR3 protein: CATSRGGLAVLSGANVLTF

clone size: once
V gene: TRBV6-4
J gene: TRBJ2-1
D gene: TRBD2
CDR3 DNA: TGTGCCAGCAGTGACTCGTCGGGAGGGAGCAATGAGCAGTTCTTC
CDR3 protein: CASSDSSGGSNEQFF

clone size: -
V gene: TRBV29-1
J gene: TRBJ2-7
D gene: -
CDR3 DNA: TGCAGCGTTGACTCCAGCCGGGACGAGGCCTACGAGCAGTACTTC
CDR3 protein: CSVDSSRDEAYEQYF

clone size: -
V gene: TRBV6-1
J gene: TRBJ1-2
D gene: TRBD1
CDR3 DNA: TGTGCCAGCAGTGCGCGACAGGGGGTATCCGCCACTAACTATGGCTACACCTTC
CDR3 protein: CASSARQGVSATNYGYTF

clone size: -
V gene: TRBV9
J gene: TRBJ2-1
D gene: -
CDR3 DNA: TGTGCCAGCAGCGAAACACCGAACAATGAGCAGTTCTTC
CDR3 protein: CASSETPNNEQFF

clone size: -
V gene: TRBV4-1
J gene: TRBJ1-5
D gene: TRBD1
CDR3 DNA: TGCGCCAGCAGCCTGGAACCAGGGGGATATAGCAATCAGCCCCAGCATTTT
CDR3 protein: CASSLEPGGYSNQPQHF

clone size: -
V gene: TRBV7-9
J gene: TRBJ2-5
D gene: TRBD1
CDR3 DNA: TGTGCCAGCAGCTCTACAGGGGCCACATTCCAAGAGACCCAGTACTTC
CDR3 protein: CASSSTGATFQETQYF

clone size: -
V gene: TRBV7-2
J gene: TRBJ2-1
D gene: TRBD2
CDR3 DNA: TGTGCCAGCAGCTACCAACGGTCTAGCGGCCTTGCAATCTTC
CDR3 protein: CASSYQRSSGLAIF

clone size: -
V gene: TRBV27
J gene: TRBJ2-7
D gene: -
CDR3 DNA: TGTGCCAGCAGTCCGCAACAGGGACGGTACGAGCAGTACTTC
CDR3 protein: CASSPQQGRYEQYF

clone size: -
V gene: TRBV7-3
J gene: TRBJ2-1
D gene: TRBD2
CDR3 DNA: TGTGCCAGCAGCCCCACCTCTAGCGGGATCTACAATGAGCAGTTCTTC
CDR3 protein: CASSPTSSGIYNEQFF

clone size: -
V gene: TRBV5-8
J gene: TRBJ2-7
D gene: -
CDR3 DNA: TGTGCCAGCAGGTCCCACTACGAGCAGTACTTC
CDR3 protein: CASRSHYEQYF